The clone carrying this T cell receptor beta chain has more than one count but fewer than ten. This could be a read error, since a much larger clone is one nucleotide away. The CDR3 does not end in the conserved phenylalanine or tryptophan, so this is likely a read error. TCR beta CDR3 regions were amplified from RNA transcripts. In the first-round RT-PCR of the TCR CDR3, the HTBI primer set was used. TCRdb recomputed calls from the multiplex PCR reads with MiXCR, one row per CDR3 protein. The profile covers more than 500,000 distinct CDR3 sequences, with about 16% appearing a single time and roughly 29% taken by the ten largest. Germline CDR1 reads DFQATT; CDR2 reads SNEGSKA (reference sequence). V was clipped by 2 bases and J by 0 bases; unmatched bases: 3. The CDR3 has 14 amino acids. Disease duration was under 3 months in the ophthalmopathy patients, who also had a Clinical Activity Score of at least 3 and a NOSPECS grade of at least 4.

The sample is drawn from a study of T cells in Graves' hyperthyroidism and ophthalmopathy. Specimen: blood. The chain employs TRBV20-1 and TRBJ2-5; 7 bases line up with TRBD1. The receptor was derived from a woman aged 25 to 39 with Graves' ophthalmopathy. The CDR3 DNA is TGCAGTGCTAGACAGGGGGTGTACCAAGAGACCCAGTACGTC. Its translation is CSARQGVYQETQYV.